This T cell receptor (beta chain) was sequenced for a study of shared clonotypes between healthy human individuals. Clones were read by immunoSEQ multiplex PCR, and TCRdb kept only the in-frame ones, dropping some. The sample records about a million clones, around 80% being singletons. The CDR3 length is 18 residues. The germline gives CDR1 MNHGY, CDR2 SAAAGT. V was pared by 5 bases and J by 5 bases, with 22 bases between. V usage is TRBV6-8 and J usage is TRBJ2-6; no definite D call. Sequenced sample: memory CD4+ T cells sorted from blood. The subset denotes: CD45RA-negative fraction. The TCR originated in a man aged 18 to 29 in good health. The CDR3 coding sequence is TGTGCCAGCAGTATACCCTCACGCTCTAACAGTCGGGCCAACGTCCTGACTTTC. Translation: CASSIPSRSNSRANVLTF.